This T cell receptor (beta chain) was profiled in a study of T cell responses to AZD1222 COVID-19 vaccine (dated by TCRdb to about 2021). Background for the entire study: A total of approximately 230 trial participants underwent TCR sequencing, of whom about 210 received two doses of AZD1222 and around 25 received two doses of the MenACWY control vaccine. Trial participants were enrolled by age into subgroups of 18-55, 56-69 and 70-plus years, and around 140, 26 and 57 TCR-sequenced participants, respectively, were included in these subgroups. Overall study outcomes, separate from this receptor: The vaccine-associated CD4 TCRs covered the entire spike protein, and the dominant responses fell in regions 160-218 and 743-854. After two AZD1222 doses, both the breadth and the depth of spike-specific TCRs were significantly higher than at day 0 and than in MenACWY recipients. Participants were mostly white British, with more females than males. The authors suggested clonal diversity may have been underestimated. Because no day 14 peak-response samples were available, repertoires were characterized only after the peak T cell response. Only 5 to 7 AZD1222 recipients were SARS-CoV-2 seropositive at baseline, limiting conclusions about previously exposed vaccinees. Epitopes outside the regions mutated in the B.1.351 and B.1.1.7 variants were reportedly recognized by nearly half of the unique spike-specific TCRs. The 56-69-year group was small, and its depth increase did not reach significance, likely because of low power.

The sample holds one count of this clone. There is no known antigen for this receptor. The sample holds no much larger clone one base away, and base qualities are not on file. Taken from cysteine to phenylalanine, the CDR3 has 15 residues. The entry retains the CDR3 DNA only, 45 bases that are in frame from base 1. V is shortened by 6 bases, J by 3 bases, and the region joining them spans 12 bases. As encoded in the germline V gene, CDR1 is MNHEY while CDR2 is SVGAGI. The time point tag for this specimen amounts to: about 28 days (+/-7) after the second vaccine dose. AZD1222 recipients given second doses at about 4 weeks or at about 12 weeks were pooled, since spike-specific TCR depth and breadth were not found to differ between the two schedules. The vaccinee samples were drawn from two UK trials, COV001 and COV002, one of which was a single-blind randomized controlled phase 2/3 trial testing AZD1222 (ChAdOx1 nCoV-19) in healthy adults. For TCRbeta chain sequencing, PBMC samples from trial participants were taken at day 0 and at day 28 after the second dose.

The CDR3 regions of human TCRbeta chains were analyzed by immunosequencing. Concerning the study's data processing: Repertoire TCRs were checked for matches against a reference library of SARS-CoV-2-specific TCRs that had been generated using the MIRA antigen-specificity platform. Breadth meant the fraction of unique TCRs that were SARS-CoV-2-associated, whereas depth meant the fraction of total T cells that were SARS-CoV-2-associated. Each spike-specific TCR was assigned to its reactive spike region and to a CD4 or CD8 class using the MIRA data. Log10-transformed breadth and depth values were compared by one-way ANOVA with Sidak's multiple comparisons tests. TCRdb's version of the immuneACCESS table is confined to in-frame rearrangements and falls short of the full clone set. An unresolved V gene accounts for under half of the shortfall where checked; the remainder is of unknown origin. That table furnishes V, J and clone size, whereas the DNA furnished D and trimming. The sample includes tens of thousands of clones, with 70% to 90% observed a single time. The ten biggest clones cover about 10% of the sample.

Sequencing was performed on peripheral blood, taken 28 days after the second AZD1222 dose. Recombination connected TRBV6-5 to TRBJ1-6; confidence is insufficient to name the D gene. This receptor was obtained from an adult who received the AZD1222 COVID-19 vaccine. The CDR3 here reads CASRLGYNYNSPLHF. The DNA is TGTGCCAGCAGACTGGGGTACAACTATAATTCACCCCTCCACTTT.